This T cell receptor beta chain was obtained from a study of radiation and T cells in renal cell carcinoma. Study results and caveats: Top tumor clonotypes rose in blood 2 weeks post-radiation, then contracted.

Time point specified: blood 2 weeks post-SBRT. Treatment denoted: 15 Gy SBRT to primary tumor, nephrectomy 4 weeks later. Serial blood draws occurred at baseline and 2 and 4 weeks post-SBRT. The repertoire was sequenced with immunoSEQ multiplex PCR; TCRdb's copy has only in-frame clones and lacks some. The table shows about 130,000 clones, with 81% occurring only once. As for this clone: Its specificity is unknown.

CDR1 and CDR2 (germline): SGHRS, YFSETQ. Between the trimmed V and J ends, which lost 0 bases and 2 bases, there was a span of 5 bases. The CDR3 has 13 residues. The source is a woman aged 55-70 years with renal cell carcinoma. This chain links TRBV5-1 with TRBJ2-5; D not certain. This specimen consisted of blood, obtained from a patient whose treatment included radiotherapy and nephrectomy. The CDR3 region has the DNA TGCGCCAGCAGCTTGGGGATTCAAGAGACCCAGTACTTC. It yields the protein CASSLGIQETQYF. The entire variable domain, with the rest obtained from reference TRBV5-1 and TRBJ2-5, is as follows: KAGVTQTPRYLIKTRGQQVTLSCSPISGHRSVSWYQQTPGQGLQFLFEYFSETQRNKGNFPGRFSGRQFSNSRSEMNVSTLELGDSALYLCASSLGIQETQYFGPGTRLLVL.